In this sample, the clone carrying this TCR beta chain turned up many times. Its cognate antigen is unknown. TCRdb re-called the 5' RACE reads through MiXCR, storing one row per CDR3 protein. The profile shows 85,000 to 100,000 distinct CDR3 sequences, approximately 10% of them singletons. This sample is drawn from a study of early T cells in non-severe SARS-CoV-2 infection. General study results and limits: VDJdb matching favored anti-spike CD8 responses, missing private and CD4 specificities.

Trimming removed 6 bases from V and 4 bases from J, with 12 bases in between. Germline V lookup: CDR1 ENHRY, CDR2 SYGVKD. This CDR3 comprises 13 residues. The chain has TRBV10-3 and TRBJ2-5; TRBD1 might be the D (6 bases). The material was whole blood, obtained at baseline. The TCR was taken from an adult who was a healthcare worker with PCR-confirmed SARS-CoV-2 infection or an uninfected control (not recorded which). CDR3 loop: CAISQTGRETQYF. DNA of the CDR3: TGTGCCATCAGCCAAACAGGGCGAGAGACCCAGTACTTC.